These 9 T cell receptor beta chains were sequenced from one sample in a study of blood T cell repertoires in COVID-19. Sequenced by immunoSEQ multiplex PCR; TCRdb stores in-frame clones only, minus some. The table has about 160,000 clones, over 85% seen once. Sequencing used peripheral blood. These receptors came from a man aged 60-69 years with active or convalescent COVID-19.

The CDR3 DNA reads as TGTGCCAGTCGACGGTCGGACAACCCGACGTCGGAGACCCAGTACTTC. Its protein product is CASRRSDNPTSETQYF. This sequence joins TRBV19 and TRBJ2-5, with D possibly matching TRBD1 (5 bases). V shed 8 bases and J shed 5 bases, with 24 bases lying between them. The CDR3 extends over 16 amino acids. From germline, CDR1 is LNHDA and CDR2 SQIVND (reference sequence).

This sequence joins TRBV20-1 and TRBJ2-1; D perhaps matches TRBD1 (5 bases). CDR1 is DFQATT, CDR2 SNEGSKA, per germline (reference sequence). V lost 3 bases to trimming and J lost 8 bases, with 8 bases between them. The CDR3 runs 11 residues. CDR3 nucleotide sequence: TGCAGTGCTAGGGGGCCCCATGAGCAGTTCTTC. Translation: CSARGPHEQFF.

As concerns this clone: Other DNA sequences in this sample translate to the same CDR3. V and J are TRBV28 and TRBJ1-1; no reliable D call. The CDR3 covers 16 residues. CDR1 MDHEN and CDR2 SYDVKM come from the germline V gene. Deletions cut 6 bases from V and 0 bases from J, with 17 bases between. The CDR3 here is CASSLPGFDMNTEAFF. For the CDR3, the DNA is TGTGCCAGCAGCTTACCGGGATTTGACATGAACACTGAAGCTTTCTTT.

The J gene is TRBJ1-3, the V gene TRBV5-1; perhaps TRBD1 as D (5 bases). The germline V and J ends were trimmed by 1 base and 2 bases, with 13 bases remaining between them. Germline CDR1 reads SGHRS; CDR2 reads YFSETQ. This CDR3 has 16 residues. The CDR3 DNA reads as TGCGCCAGCAGCTTGACCGGACAAGGTCCTGGAAACACCATATATTTT. It specifies CASSLTGQGPGNTIYF.

V usage is TRBV19 and J usage is TRBJ1-1, with TRBD1 matching 7 bases. V trimming: 3 bases; J trimming: 5 bases; junction bases outside the gene matches: 9. Per the germline V gene, CDR1 is LNHDA and CDR2 is SQIVND (reference sequence). The CDR3 length is 15 residues. The CDR3 nucleotides are TGTGCCAGTAGTATCGGGGGACAGCTTTGGACTGAAGCTTTCTTT. As protein: CASSIGGQLWTEAFF.

J is TRBJ2-7 and V is TRBV7-7, with 13 bases fitting TRBD2. This CDR3 has 15 residues. The V gene's germline CDR1 is SSHAT and CDR2 FNYEAQ (reference sequence). The V and J ends lost 5 bases and 2 bases, in that order; junction bases with no gene match: 3. The CDR3 region is CASSRGTSGAYEQYF. In DNA, the CDR3 is TGTGCCAGCAGCCGAGGGACTAGCGGGGCCTACGAGCAGTACTTC. The variable domain in full, completed from reference TRBV7-7 and TRBJ2-7, reads GAGVSQSPRYKVTKRGQDVTLRCDPISSHATLYWYQQALGQGPEFLTYFNYEAQPDKSGLPSDRFSAERPEGSISTLTIQRTEQRDSAMYRCASSRGTSGAYEQYFGPGTRLTVT.

Only one count was recorded for this clone. CDR3 residues: CASSVMNTEAFF. The CDR3 DNA reads TGTGCCAGCAGCGTAATGAACACTGAAGCTTTCTTT. The chain is built from TRBV12-3 or TRBV12-4 and TRBJ1-1; D unclear. Between the trimmed V and J ends, which lost 6 bases and 0 bases, there was a span of 5 bases. This CDR3 has 12 residues.

The chain employs TRBV6-5 and TRBJ2-2; possible D gene TRBD2, 5 bases. The CDR3 is made up of 11 amino acids. Germline V CDR1 and CDR2: MNHEY, SVGAGI. V was shortened by 11 bases and J by 4 bases, with 8 bases between the two germline ends. For the CDR3, the DNA is TGTGCCGCGAGGGCCACCGGGGAGCTGTTTTTT. It encodes CAARATGELFF.

The rearrangement uses TRBV5-1 and TRBJ2-3, with a weak D call TRBD1 (5 bases). V shed 0 bases and J shed 5 bases, with 10 bases lying between them. There are 14 residues in the CDR3. Germline CDR1 and CDR2: SGHRS and YFSETQ. DNA of the CDR3: TGCGCCAGCAGCTTGGGGGGCCCCCTAGATACGCAGTATTTT. It encodes CASSLGGPLDTQYF.